The 26 T cell receptor beta chains listed next were all sequenced from one sample in a study of cytomegalovirus exposure and HLA in healthy donors. The PCR had 60 Vbeta and 13 Jbeta primers. This table comes from immunoSEQ multiplex PCR, and its TCRdb copy is limited to in-frame clones, with some not included. The sample lists about 150,000 clones; around three fifths were seen once. Sequencing input: PBMCs. These receptors originate from a woman younger than 45 in good health and CMV-seropositive.

The chain carries TRBV6-1 and TRBJ2-3; a weak D match, TRBD2 (6 bases). Germline V gene data show CDR1 as MNHNS and CDR2 as SASEGT. The V end was cut by 5 bases, the J end by 2 bases, with 14 bases between. The CDR3 totals 15 residues. CDR3: CASSPQGLYTDTQYF. DNA of the CDR3: TGTGCCAGCAGTCCCCAGGGACTGTACACAGATACGCAGTATTTT.

The V and J genes are TRBV5-1 and TRBJ1-1; D may be TRBD1 (6 bases). The germline V gene has CDR1 SGHRS and CDR2 YFSETQ. The CDR3 consists of 13 residues. V lost 4 bases, J lost 11 bases, and 18 bases lay in between. CDR3 bases: TGCGCCAGCAGCGAAACCGGGACAAGGAGCGCTTTCTTT. This codes for CASSETGTRSAFF.

The chain couples TRBV4-1 to TRBJ2-5; 8 nucleotides align to TRBD1. The V gene's germline CDR1 is MGHRA and CDR2 YSYEKL. The ends lost 2 bases at V and 2 bases at J; junction bases unmatched: 7. CDR3 length equals 16 residues. This CDR3 reads CASSQLGTGGQETQYF. The CDR3 region has the DNA TGCGCCAGCAGCCAATTGGGTACAGGGGGACAAGAGACCCAGTACTTC.

The V call is TRBV5-1, the J call TRBJ2-2; D remains unclear. Germline-derived CDR1 and CDR2 are SGHRS and YFSETQ. V dropped 0 bases and J dropped 2 bases, with 8 bases sitting between them. The CDR3 has 15 residues. The CDR3 region is CASSLVRPNTGELFF. Written as DNA, the CDR3 is TGCGCCAGCAGCTTGGTGCGGCCTAACACCGGGGAGCTGTTTTTT.

This chain links TRBV30 with TRBJ1-2; TRBD1 aligns across 10 bases. The V segment lost 5 bases and the J segment 6 bases; nucleotides outside the gene matches: 12. Germline V CDR1 and CDR2: GTSNPN, SVGIG (reference sequence). The CDR3 sequence is 15 residues long. The CDR3 is CAWERTGGTYDGYTF. The CDR3 DNA is TGTGCCTGGGAACGGACAGGGGGGACCTACGATGGCTACACCTTC.

This clone was recorded a few times. The chain employs TRBV6-5 and TRBJ2-1, with TRBD2 identical over 14 bases. This CDR3 has 13 residues. V was pared by 11 bases and J by 6 bases, with 3 bases of the junction left unmatched. CDR1 and CDR2 (germline): MNHEY, SVGAGI. The CDR3 region is CAEGLAGVNEQFF. CDR3 nucleotide sequence: TGTGCCGAGGGACTAGCGGGAGTCAATGAGCAGTTCTTC.

The genes are TRBV28 and TRBJ1-1, with D perhaps matching TRBD1 (5 bases). The V gene lost 5 bases and the J gene lost 6 bases, with 13 bases spanning the gap. Germline lookup yields CDR1 MDHEN and CDR2 SYDVKM. This CDR3 spans 13 amino acids. CDR3 loop: CASSRGTQAEAFF. The CDR3 nucleotides are TGTGCCAGCAGTCGCGGGACTCAAGCTGAAGCTTTCTTT.

The chain employs TRBV7-9 and TRBJ1-1, with a possible D match to TRBD1 (5 bases). Germline values: CDR1 SEHNR, CDR2 FQNEAQ (reference sequence). Trimming cost V 1 base and J 3 bases, with 9 bases left between them. CDR3 length equals 14 residues. For the CDR3, the DNA is TGTGCCAGCAGCTTAGGGGGCCAGTACACTGAAGCTTTCTTT. Residues: CASSLGGQYTEAFF.

The V and J genes are TRBV6-6 and TRBJ1-5; D call uncertain. The V end lost 7 bases, the J end lost 1 base, and 5 bases lay between the germline ends. The CDR3 has 12 amino acids. Germline V gives CDR1 MNHNY, CDR2 SVGAGI (reference sequence). The CDR3 spells CASTRSNQPQHF. As DNA, the CDR3 is TGTGCCAGCACGAGGAGCAATCAGCCCCAGCATTTT.

The CDR3 spells CASGDSTDTQYF. The CDR3 coding sequence is TGTGCCAGCGGGGACTCCACAGATACGCAGTATTTT. The chain uses TRBV6-5 and TRBJ2-3; a possible D gene is TRBD2 (6 bases). The germline gives CDR1 MNHEY, CDR2 SVGAGI. Trimming stripped 8 bases from V and 2 bases from J, with 8 bases between. The CDR3 totals 12 residues.

The V and J genes are TRBV5-1 and TRBJ2-7, with a weak D call TRBD1 (5 bases). CDR3 size: 12 residues. Trimming took off 4 bases at V and 3 bases at J, with 8 bases between the two ends. CDR1 and CDR2 (germline): SGHRS, YFSETQ. The DNA of the CDR3 is TGCGCCAGCAGCGTGCAGGGCTACGAGCAGTACTTC. It yields the protein CASSVQGYEQYF.

This clone was observed a handful of times. CDR3 residues: CASSDGSGRLVGGYTF. CDR3 nucleotide sequence: TGCGCCAGCAGCGATGGGTCAGGGCGTTTGGTTGGTGGCTACACCTTC. V gene TRBV5-1 combines with J gene TRBJ1-2, with a tentative D call TRBD1 (5 bases). V lost 4 bases and J lost 7, with 23 bases in between. The germline CDR1 and CDR2 sequences are SGHRS and YFSETQ. The CDR3 totals 16 residues.

The chain carries TRBV2 and TRBJ1-2; 9 nucleotides match TRBD1. J gave up 6 bases and V 8 bases, and 7 bases lay outside the gene matches. Germline CDR1 reads SNHLY; CDR2 reads FYNNEI. The CDR3 is 13 residues long. CDR3 in amino acids: CASGRTGEDGYTF. Here the CDR3 DNA reads TGTGCCAGCGGAAGGACAGGGGAGGATGGCTACACCTTC.

The chain is built from TRBV30 and TRBJ2-1; TRBD2 matches at 13 bases. The CDR3 loop spans 14 amino acids. V lost 6 bases to trimming and J lost 9 bases; unmatched junction nucleotides: 8. In germline, CDR1 is GTSNPN, CDR2 SVGIG (reference sequence). The CDR3 sequence is CACQTSGRDSEQFF. As DNA, the CDR3 is TGTGCCTGCCAAACTAGCGGGAGGGACAGTGAGCAGTTCTTC.

This clone came up a few times. The chain links TRBV6-5 to TRBJ1-1; 7 nucleotides match TRBD1. The V segment lost 7 bases and the J segment 4 bases; nucleotides outside the gene matches: 6. CDR1 and CDR2 from the germline V gene are MNHEY and SVGAGI. This CDR3 has 13 amino acids. The CDR3 DNA sequence: TGTGCCAGCACCGGTCAGGGGGTCACTGAAGCTTTCTTT. As protein: CASTGQGVTEAFF.

The V and J genes are TRBV5-1 and TRBJ1-1; possibly TRBD1 for D (6 bases). The CDR3 contains 14 residues. The V gene's germline CDR1 is SGHRS and CDR2 YFSETQ. Trimming stripped 0 bases from V and 3 bases from J, with 9 bases between. The CDR3 nucleotides are TGCGCCAGCAGCTTGGGAGGGGGATACACTGAAGCTTTCTTT. Protein: CASSLGGGYTEAFF.

This chain joins TRBV6-5 and TRBJ2-1; weak D call: TRBD1 (5 bases). CDR1 is MNHEY, CDR2 SVGAGI, per germline. Between the trimmed V and J ends, which lost 2 bases and 1 base, there was a span of 9 bases. This CDR3 has 15 residues. The CDR3 bases are TGTGCCAGCAGTTACAGACAGAAGTCCTACAATGAGCAGTTCTTC. Translation: CASSYRQKSYNEQFF.

The chain is built from TRBV19 and TRBJ2-1; D not certain. There are 13 residues in the CDR3. CDR1 and CDR2 (germline): LNHDA, SQIVND (reference sequence). V was shortened by 2 bases and J by 9 bases, with 11 bases between the two germline ends. CDR3 in DNA: TGTGCCAGTAGTATAACGACTTTATTTGAGCAGTTCTTC. This gives the protein CASSITTLFEQFF.

The chain is built from TRBV4-1 and TRBJ2-7, with D perhaps TRBD2 (7 bases). Germline CDR1 is MGHRA and CDR2 is YSYEKL. The CDR3 consists of 17 residues. V was clipped by 3 bases and J by 0 bases, with 18 bases between them. The DNA of the CDR3 is TGCGCCAGCAGCCATCCCCCTGGGGGGGGCCGCTCCTACGAGCAGTACTTC. Translated: CASSHPPGGGRSYEQYF.

V gene TRBV7-2 combines with J gene TRBJ1-4; TRBD1 agrees at 8 bases. CDR3 length: 14 residues. CDR1 and CDR2 from the germline V gene are SGHTA and FQGNSA. Germline trimming cut 3 bases from V and 4 bases from J; bases unmatched to any gene: 1. The CDR3 sequence is CASSFDRGNEKLFF. The CDR3 DNA follows: TGTGCCAGCAGCTTCGACAGGGGTAATGAAAAACTGTTTTTT.

The chain combines TRBV11-2 with TRBJ2-1; D is possibly TRBD2 (5 bases). Trimming cost V 0 bases and J 10 bases, with 13 bases left between them. In germline, CDR1 is SGHAT, CDR2 FQNNGV. The CDR3 sequence is 14 residues long. DNA for the CDR3: TGTGCCAGCAGCTTAGAAGGGAGCGGCTTAGAGCAGTTCTTC. Its translation is CASSLEGSGLEQFF. The full variable domain, rest sourced from reference TRBV11-2 and TRBJ2-1, is EAGVAQSPRYKIIEKRQSVAFWCNPISGHATLYWYQQILGQGPKLLIQFQNNGVVDDSQLPKDRFSAERLKGVDSTLKIQPAKLEDSAVYLCASSLEGSGLEQFFGPGTRLTVL.

The chain joins TRBV6-1 to TRBJ1-5; a possible D gene is TRBD1 (6 bases). Germline V gene sequence: CDR1 MNHNS, CDR2 SASEGT. V was trimmed by 3 bases and J by 0 bases, leaving 9 bases between them. The CDR3 length is 15 residues. This chain's CDR3 is CASSDGTNSNQPQHF. Written as DNA, the CDR3 is TGTGCCAGCAGTGATGGGACAAATAGCAATCAGCCCCAGCATTTT.

J is TRBJ2-2 and V is TRBV5-1; 7 bases match TRBD2. The length of the CDR3 is 15 residues. The germline V gene encodes CDR1 SGHRS and CDR2 YFSETQ. J lost 5 bases, V lost 3 bases, and 7 bases had no gene match. The CDR3 is CASSSAGVATGELFF. The CDR3 DNA is TGCGCCAGCAGCTCGGCGGGGGTAGCAACCGGGGAGCTGTTTTTT.

Here the CDR3 reads CASSLPKERGRDQETQYF. The CDR3 DNA reads TGTGCCAGCAGCCTACCTAAGGAGCGGGGGAGGGACCAAGAGACCCAGTACTTC. The chain is built from TRBV13 and TRBJ2-5; 8 bases line up with TRBD2. Trimming took 5 bases from V and 0 from J; bases not matched to a gene: 14. Germline V gene lookup returns CDR1 PRHDT and CDR2 FYEKMQ (reference sequence). This CDR3 has 18 amino acids.

This clone was counted a single time. The chain combines TRBV7-6 with TRBJ2-3, with 7 bases aligning to TRBD2. With 3 bases clipped from V and 8 bases from J, the junction kept 8 bases outside the gene matches. Germline loops: CDR1 SGHVS, CDR2 FNYEAQ. CDR3 size: 14 residues. CDR3 in DNA: TGTGCCAGCAGCTTGCAGCGGGGTGGTAGTACGCAGTATTTT. Translated, it gives CASSLQRGGSTQYF.

This clone was observed a single time. The V call is TRBV27, the J call TRBJ1-1; D not resolved. The CDR3 sequence is 14 residues long. Trimming took off 3 bases at V and 1 base at J, with 9 bases between the two ends. CDR1 MNHEY and CDR2 SMNVEV come from the germline V gene (reference sequence). The CDR3 sequence is CASSFSPGNTEAFF. The CDR3 DNA is TGTGCCAGCAGTTTCTCTCCGGGGAACACTGAAGCTTTCTTT.